The 7 T cell receptor beta chains given below trace back to one sample, sequenced in a study of OX40 agonist ivuxolimab in advanced cancers. Repertoires were generated with immunoSEQ multiplex PCR, while TCRdb's copy carries only in-frame clones and drops some. The table has 45,000 to 50,000 clones, 89% seen once. The starting material was CD4+ or CD8+ T cells sorted from blood, obtained in a trial of the OX40 agonist ivuxolimab. These receptors all come from an adult with an advanced solid tumor such as melanoma, head and neck, liver or kidney cancer.

The genes are TRBV6-5 and TRBJ1-1; D not certain. V was cut by 2 bases and J by 1 base, with 5 bases left in between. The germline gives CDR1 MNHEY, CDR2 SVGAGI. The CDR3 covers 13 residues. CDR3 sequence (DNA): TGTGCCAGCAGTTACCGGGGGAACACTGAAGCTTTCTTT. This codes for CASSYRGNTEAFF.

This clone was counted once. The chain links TRBV9 to TRBJ2-7; D unclear. The length of the CDR3 is 14 residues. V lost 0 bases and J 5 bases, leaving 12 bases between the germline ends. The germline gives CDR1 SGDLS, CDR2 YYNGEE. CDR3 sequence: CASSVGVSLNEQYF. The DNA of the CDR3 is TGTGCCAGCAGCGTAGGTGTTAGTTTGAACGAGCAGTACTTC.

The chain employs TRBV27 and TRBJ2-7; 7 bases are a match to TRBD2. This CDR3 has 14 amino acids. The germline V gene has CDR1 MNHEY and CDR2 SMNVEV (reference sequence). With 3 bases clipped from V and 0 bases from J, the junction kept 2 bases outside the gene matches. DNA for the CDR3: TGTGCCAGCAGTTTGGGCGGGAGCTCCTACGAGCAGTACTTC. This sequence encodes CASSLGGSSYEQYF.

In this sample, this clone turned up a few times. V is TRBV27 and J is TRBJ2-1, with D possibly matching TRBD1 (6 bases). CDR3 length: 14 amino acids. The V end lost 4 bases, the J end lost 7 bases, and 14 bases lay between the germline ends. Germline V CDR1 and CDR2: MNHEY, SMNVEV (reference sequence). The CDR3 reads CASSSYEQGNEQFF. CDR3 sequence (DNA): TGTGCCAGCAGTTCCTACGAACAGGGAAATGAGCAGTTCTTC.

The CDR3 coding sequence is TGCAGCGCTGGAACAGTGAACACTGAAGCTTTCTTT. This translates into CSAGTVNTEAFF. The rearrangement uses TRBV29-1 and TRBJ1-1, with D uncertain. Germline-derived CDR1 and CDR2 are SQVTM and ANQGSEA. CDR3 size: 12 residues. V dropped 7 bases and J dropped 0 bases, with 9 bases sitting between them.

The V call is TRBV19, the J call TRBJ2-7; the D is unclear. Per germline, CDR1 LNHDA and CDR2 SQIVND (reference sequence). The V and J ends lost 3 bases and 4 bases respectively, with 4 bases between them. This CDR3 has 11 amino acids. Here the CDR3 DNA reads TGTGCCAGTAGTATTGGGTACGAGCAGTACTTC. Protein product: CASSIGYEQYF.

The rearrangement links TRBV5-3 to TRBJ2-7; the D is unclear. TRBV5-3 is given ORF status, its function remaining uncertain. Trimming took off 9 bases at V and 3 bases at J, with 13 bases between the two ends. The CDR3 runs 12 residues. The CDR3 DNA is TGTGCCAATTCCTCTGATCTCTACGAGCAGTACTTC. It is translated as CANSSDLYEQYF.